This entry lists 12 T cell receptor beta chains sequenced from one sample in a study of blood T cell repertoires in COVID-19 (dated by TCRdb to about 2020). Receptors were amplified or captured by the immunoSEQ multiplex PCR assay. The immuneACCESS repertoire file appears here via TCRdb, limited to in-frame rearrangements. These files lack a portion of the clones; in checked studies, under half of the deficit traces to unresolved V genes, and the cause of the others is not known. The table for this sample lists roughly 38,000 clones; approximately 85% of them were counted only once. Less than 40% of the sample belongs to the ten largest clones. Source material: peripheral blood. These receptors were taken from a middle-aged man with active or convalescent COVID-19.

The chain joins TRBV25-1 to TRBJ2-7; TRBD1 matches at 8 bases. The germline gives CDR1 MGHDK, CDR2 SYGVNS. This CDR3 spans 14 amino acids. The trim removed 1 base at V and 5 bases at J, leaving 4 bases unmatched. CDR3 amino acids: CASSEWTGSHEQYF. The CDR3 DNA reads as TGTGCCAGCAGTGAATGGACAGGGAGTCACGAGCAGTACTTC.

This chain links TRBV13 with TRBJ2-3; D gene unclear. The V and J ends lost 5 bases and 5 bases respectively, with 11 bases between them. The CDR3 extends over 13 amino acids. Germline assignment: CDR1 PRHDT and CDR2 FYEKMQ (reference sequence). The CDR3 sequence is CASSPRHQDTQYF. CDR3 in DNA: TGTGCCAGCAGCCCCAGACATCAAGATACGCAGTATTTT.

The chain uses TRBV5-4 and TRBJ1-3; D not certain. With 4 bases removed from V and 0 bases from J, the gap between germline ends came to 8 bases. This CDR3 is 14 amino acids long. Germline lookup yields CDR1 SGHNT and CDR2 YYREEE (reference sequence). The CDR3 nucleotides read TGTGCCAGCAGCCCAGGACTCTCTGGAAACACCATATATTTT. Protein: CASSPGLSGNTIYF.

The rearrangement links TRBV6-4 to TRBJ2-1; 9 bases agree with TRBD2. Germline loops: CDR1 MRHNA, CDR2 SNTAGT. This CDR3 has 15 residues. V trimming: 2 bases; J trimming: 7 bases; junction bases outside the gene matches: 6. Here the CDR3 reads CASSDQGLARNEQFF. The CDR3 nucleotides are TGTGCCAGCAGTGACCAGGGACTAGCTAGGAATGAGCAGTTCTTC.

The chain is built from TRBV7-3 and TRBJ2-1; D is unresolved. Trimming stripped 5 bases from V and 4 bases from J, with 24 bases between. Germline values: CDR1 SGHTA, CDR2 FQGTGA. The CDR3 is 18 amino acids. Written as DNA, the CDR3 is TGTGCCAGCAGCAAAACCCCAGTCGGGTCTGTGGTGTACAATGAGCAGTTCTTC. This encodes CASSKTPVGSVVYNEQFF.

The genes are TRBV27 and TRBJ2-3, with 7 bases identical to TRBD2. CDR1 and CDR2 (germline): MNHEY, SMNVEV (reference sequence). The length of the CDR3 is 14 residues. V dropped 5 bases and J dropped 1; count of bases not matched to a gene: 3. CDR3 coding DNA: TGTGCCAGCAGTGAGCGGGATGGCACAGATACGCAGTATTTT. This gives the protein CASSERDGTDTQYF.

The rearrangement uses TRBV28 and TRBJ1-5; possibly TRBD1 for D (5 bases). The germline V gene has CDR1 MDHEN and CDR2 SYDVKM. This CDR3 comprises 15 residues. V lost 5 bases, J lost 0 bases, and 11 bases lay in between. The CDR3 DNA sequence: TGTGCCAGCAGTCGGAGGGGAGATAGCAATCAGCCCCAGCATTTT. It encodes CASSRRGDSNQPQHF.

This chain links TRBV15 with TRBJ1-4, with D perhaps matching TRBD1 (6 bases). The V gene's germline CDR1 is LNHNV and CDR2 YYDKDF (reference sequence). This CDR3 is built from 15 residues. Trimming cost V 5 bases and J 0 bases, with 10 bases left between them. The CDR3 DNA is TGTGCCACCAGCCGAAGACAGGCAACTAATGAAAAACTGTTTTTT. Translated, it gives CATSRRQATNEKLFF.

The V gene is TRBV6-2 or TRBV6-3, the J gene TRBJ1-4, with D tentatively TRBD1 (6 bases). From germline, CDR1 is MNHEY and CDR2 SVGEGT. This CDR3 has 17 residues. V lost 3 bases and J 0 bases, leaving 14 bases between the germline ends. CDR3 nucleotide sequence: TGTGCCAGCAGTTATGCCCGACAGGCTGCAACTAATGAAAAACTGTTTTTT. Protein sequence: CASSYARQAATNEKLFF.

V is TRBV5-8 and J is TRBJ1-2; a possible D gene is TRBD1 (5 bases). The germline CDR1 and CDR2 sequences are SGHTS and YDEGEE. Trimming stripped 4 bases from V and 4 bases from J, with 20 bases between. CDR3 size: 16 residues. This chain's CDR3 is CASSVGTTVLPYGYTF. The CDR3 coding sequence is TGTGCCAGCAGCGTGGGAACGACAGTCCTGCCCTATGGCTACACCTTC.

The J gene is TRBJ2-1, the V gene TRBV5-1, with 7 bases aligning to TRBD2. The length of the CDR3 is 19 residues. The germline V gene has CDR1 SGHRS and CDR2 YFSETQ. Trimming at V came to 2 bases and at J to 3 bases, leaving 17 bases not matched to a gene. The CDR3: CASSLPSIGAGENYNEQFF. CDR3 nucleotide sequence: TGCGCCAGCAGCTTACCCTCGATAGGGGCGGGAGAGAACTACAATGAGCAGTTCTTC.

V usage is TRBV28 and J usage is TRBJ2-3; maybe TRBD1 (5 bases). There are 18 residues in the CDR3. Per germline, CDR1 MDHEN and CDR2 SYDVKM. The ends were cut back, 0 bases at V and 2 bases at J, with 18 bases in the middle. CDR3 sequence reads: CASSLWVIGHPYTDTQYF. The CDR3 DNA is TGTGCCAGCAGTTTATGGGTTATAGGACACCCTTACACAGATACGCAGTATTTT. Full variable domain (missing parts from reference TRBV28 and TRBJ2-3): DVKVTQSSRYLVKRTGEKVFLECVQDMDHENMFWYRQDPGLGLRLIYFSYDVKMKEKGDIPEGYSVSREKKERFSLILESASTNQTSMYLCASSLWVIGHPYTDTQYFGPGTRLTVL.